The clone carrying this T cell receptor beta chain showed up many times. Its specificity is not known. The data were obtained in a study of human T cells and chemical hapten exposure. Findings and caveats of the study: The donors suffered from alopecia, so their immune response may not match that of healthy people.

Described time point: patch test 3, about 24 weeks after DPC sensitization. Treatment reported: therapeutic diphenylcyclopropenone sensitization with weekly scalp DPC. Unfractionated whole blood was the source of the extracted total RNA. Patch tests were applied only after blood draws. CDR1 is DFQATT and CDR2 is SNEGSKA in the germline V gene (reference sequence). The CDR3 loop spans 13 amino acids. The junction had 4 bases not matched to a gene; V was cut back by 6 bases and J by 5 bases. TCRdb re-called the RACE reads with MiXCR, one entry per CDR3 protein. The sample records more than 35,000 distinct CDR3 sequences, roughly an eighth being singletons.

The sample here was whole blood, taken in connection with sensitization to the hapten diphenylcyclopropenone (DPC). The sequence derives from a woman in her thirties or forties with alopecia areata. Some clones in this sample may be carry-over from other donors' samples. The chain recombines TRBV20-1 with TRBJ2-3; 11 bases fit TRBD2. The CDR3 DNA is TGCAGTGCCCTAGCGGGAGGTGGAGATACGCAGTATTTT. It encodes CSALAGGGDTQYF.